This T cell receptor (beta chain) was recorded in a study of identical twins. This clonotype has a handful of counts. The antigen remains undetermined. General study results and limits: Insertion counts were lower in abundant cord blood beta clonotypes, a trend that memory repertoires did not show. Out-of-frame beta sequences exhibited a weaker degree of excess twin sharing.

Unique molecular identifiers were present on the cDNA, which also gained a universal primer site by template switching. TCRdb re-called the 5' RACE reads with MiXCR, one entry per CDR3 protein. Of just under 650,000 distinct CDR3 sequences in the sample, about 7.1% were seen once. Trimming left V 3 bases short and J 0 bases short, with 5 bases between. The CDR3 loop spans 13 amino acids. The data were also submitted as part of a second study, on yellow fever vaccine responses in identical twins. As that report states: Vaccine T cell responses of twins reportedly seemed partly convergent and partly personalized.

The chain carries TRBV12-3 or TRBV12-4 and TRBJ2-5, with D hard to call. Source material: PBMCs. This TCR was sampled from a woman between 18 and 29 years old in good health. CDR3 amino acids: CASSFHNQETQYF. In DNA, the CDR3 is TGTGCCAGCAGTTTCCACAACCAAGAGACCCAGTACTTC.